These 27 T cell receptor beta chains originate from one sample sequenced in a study of OX40 agonist ivuxolimab in advanced cancers. Libraries were prepared by immunoSEQ multiplex PCR; TCRdb keeps only in-frame clonotypes and omits some of them. The sample holds 60,000 or so clones, 85% to 90% seen once. Here the sequenced sample was CD4+ or CD8+ T cells sorted from blood, taken in a trial of the OX40 agonist ivuxolimab. These receptors came from an adult with an advanced solid tumor such as melanoma, head and neck, liver or kidney cancer.

The J gene is TRBJ2-1, the V gene TRBV19; no reliable D call. The germline V and J ends were trimmed by 1 base and 9 bases, with 19 bases remaining between them. Germline lookup yields CDR1 LNHDA and CDR2 SQIVND (reference sequence). CDR3 length: 16 residues. CDR3 amino acids: CASSIGAGSQVGEQFF. The CDR3, as DNA: TGTGCCAGTAGTATAGGGGCAGGCAGTCAGGTGGGTGAGCAGTTCTTC.

The CDR3 region is CASSELSSQETQYF. In DNA, the CDR3 is TGTGCCAGCAGTGAATTGTCCAGTCAAGAGACCCAGTACTTC. This rearrangement joins TRBV25-1 to TRBJ2-5; D call uncertain. V was trimmed by 1 base and J by 2 bases, leaving 8 bases between them. The CDR3 runs 14 residues. Germline CDR1 reads MGHDK; CDR2 reads SYGVNS.

The gene calls are TRBV27 and TRBJ1-2, with 7 nucleotides matching TRBD1. From germline, CDR1 is MNHEY and CDR2 SMNVEV (reference sequence). Trimming cost V 6 bases and J 4 bases; bases outside gene matches: 8. The CDR3 spans 14 residues. CDR3: CASSKVGQVYGYTF. CDR3 coding DNA: TGTGCCAGCAGCAAAGTAGGACAGGTCTATGGCTACACCTTC.

The rearrangement links TRBV10-3 to TRBJ2-5, with 9 bases that match TRBD1. The CDR3 length is 15 residues. Germline V gene lookup returns CDR1 ENHRY and CDR2 SYGVKD. After removal of 5 bases from V and 8 bases from J, the junction contained 12 bases not matched to a gene. CDR3 region: CAISPGQGFKRTQYF. CDR3 bases: TGTGCCATCAGTCCGGGACAGGGATTCAAGAGAACCCAGTACTTC.

DNA of the CDR3: TGTGCCAGCAGCGCCGCCGGGACTGATTACTACGAGCAGTACTTC. Its translation: CASSAAGTDYYEQYF. The rearrangement links TRBV5-4 to TRBJ2-7; tentatively, D is TRBD2 (6 bases). Trimming cost V 4 bases and J 3 bases, with 17 bases left between them. This CDR3 region has 15 residues. Germline V lookup: CDR1 SGHNT, CDR2 YYREEE (reference sequence).

The CDR3 bases are TGCGCCAGCAACCCGGACGGGGGGCCGGTCCCTGAGCAGTACTTC. Encoded protein: CASNPDGGPVPEQYF. This chain links TRBV5-1 with TRBJ2-7; possibly TRBD2 for D (7 bases). Germline values: CDR1 SGHRS, CDR2 YFSETQ. The CDR3 covers 15 residues. Between the trimmed V and J ends, which lost 6 bases and 7 bases, there was a span of 23 bases.

The V and J genes are TRBV2 and TRBJ1-2; perhaps TRBD1 as D (5 bases). Germline V gene sequence: CDR1 SNHLY, CDR2 FYNNEI. The CDR3 is made up of 16 amino acids. Trimming removed 8 bases at V and 8 bases at J, with 27 bases between. CDR3 sequence reads: CASSKIRDETLRGYTF. Written as DNA, the CDR3 is TGTGCCAGCTCTAAAATCCGGGACGAAACCCTAAGGGGCTACACCTTC.

The gene calls are TRBV10-3 and TRBJ2-4; D may be TRBD2 (6 bases). Trimming cost V 2 bases and J 7 bases, with 12 bases left between them. Per the germline V gene, CDR1 is ENHRY and CDR2 is SYGVKD. The CDR3 has 14 residues. The CDR3 spells CAISEGMEGNIQYF. CDR3 DNA: TGTGCCATCAGTGAGGGTATGGAGGGTAACATTCAGTACTTC.

J is TRBJ1-1 and V is TRBV7-3; TRBD1 is a possible D gene (6 bases). CDR1 and CDR2 (germline): SGHTA, FQGTGA. V lost 2 bases, J lost 1 base, and 11 bases lay in between. This CDR3 is 15 amino acids long. The CDR3 sequence: CASSLGGLGNTEAFF. CDR3 DNA: TGTGCCAGCAGCTTAGGGGGGCTTGGGAACACTGAAGCTTTCTTT.

This clone was found a few times. The chain links TRBV9 to TRBJ2-7; no reliable D call. From germline, CDR1 is SGDLS and CDR2 YYNGEE. The CDR3 totals 14 residues. Trimming took 3 bases from V and 7 from J, leaving 17 bases between them. The DNA of the CDR3 is TGTGCCAGCAGCGGGAGTGAACGTTTCAGAGAGCAGTACTTC. Encoded protein: CASSGSERFREQYF.

The gene calls are TRBV5-1 and TRBJ2-2; perhaps TRBD1 as D (5 bases). Trimming took off 4 bases at V and 2 bases at J, with 9 bases between the two ends. Germline CDR1 and CDR2: SGHRS and YFSETQ. This CDR3 comprises 14 residues. The CDR3 region has the DNA TGCGCCAGCAGCACAGGACAAAACACCGGGGAGCTGTTTTTT. This translates into CASSTGQNTGELFF.

The rearrangement joins TRBV19 to TRBJ1-1, with D tentatively TRBD1 (5 bases). This CDR3 is 14 amino acids long. Trimming stripped 0 bases from V and 8 bases from J, with 13 bases between. Germline CDR1 LNHDA, CDR2 SQIVND (reference sequence). CDR3 in DNA: TGTGCCAGTAGTATAGAAGGGACCCGTCTGGAAGCTTTCTTT. Its protein is CASSIEGTRLEAFF.

The chain has TRBV10-3 and TRBJ2-7; D may be TRBD2 (7 bases). CDR3 size: 15 residues. Germline V gene data show CDR1 as ENHRY and CDR2 as SYGVKD. The V end lost 4 bases, the J end lost 3 bases, and 16 bases lay between the germline ends. The CDR3 DNA sequence: TGTGCCATCAGTGGAGGGGGGGAGGGAAACTACGAGCAGTACTTC. Translation gives CAISGGGEGNYEQYF.

V is TRBV2 and J is TRBJ1-6, with 9 bases identical to TRBD1. Trimming removed 7 bases from V and 5 bases from J; junction bases left unmatched: 9. CDR3 length equals 16 residues. Germline V CDR1 and CDR2: SNHLY, FYNNEI. CDR3 region: CASTLDRGLNNSPLHF. In DNA, the CDR3 is TGTGCCAGCACCTTGGACAGGGGCCTCAATAATTCACCCCTCCACTTT.

This chain links TRBV9 with TRBJ1-2; maybe TRBD1 (5 bases). Germline lookup yields CDR1 SGDLS and CDR2 YYNGEE. Deletions cut 0 bases from V and 4 bases from J, with 7 bases between. The CDR3 length is 13 residues. DNA of the CDR3: TGTGCCAGCAGCGTAGATCAGGGCTATGGCTACACCTTC. This gives the protein CASSVDQGYGYTF. The full variable domain, rest sourced from reference TRBV9 and TRBJ1-2, is DSGVTQTPKHLITATGQRVTLRCSPRSGDLSVYWYQQSLDQGLQFLIQYYNGEERAKGNILERFSAQQFPDLHSELNLSSLELGDSALYFCASSVDQGYGYTFGSGTRLTVV.

This chain links TRBV4-1 with TRBJ2-7, with no clear D. Deletions cut 2 bases from V and 3 bases from J, with 8 bases between. Looked up from germline, CDR1 is MGHRA and CDR2 is YSYEKL. CDR3 length: 13 amino acids. The CDR3, as DNA: TGCGCCAGCAGCCAACAGCCCGACTACGAGCAGTACTTC. Residues: CASSQQPDYEQYF.

There are a few counts of this clone. The V call is TRBV29-1, the J call TRBJ1-2; D is unclear. This CDR3 comprises 13 residues. Germline loops: CDR1 SQVTM, CDR2 ANQGSEA. Deletions cut 7 bases from V and 4 bases from J, with 16 bases between. This CDR3 is CSAEGRERYGYTF. CDR3 DNA sequence: TGCAGCGCCGAGGGTCGGGAACGCTATGGCTACACCTTC.

In DNA form, the CDR3 reads TGTGCCAGCAGTCCTCTAGCGGGATTGCGCACAGATACGCAGTATTTT. Its translation: CASSPLAGLRTDTQYF. J is TRBJ2-3 and V is TRBV6-4; the match to TRBD2 covers 9 bases. With 5 bases clipped from V and 1 base from J, the junction kept 7 bases outside the gene matches. Germline assignment: CDR1 MRHNA and CDR2 SNTAGT. This CDR3 comprises 16 residues.

The chain couples TRBV2 to TRBJ1-6; D is perhaps TRBD1 (6 bases). Per the germline V gene, CDR1 is SNHLY and CDR2 is FYNNEI. V was pared by 7 bases and J by 7 bases, with 17 bases between. The CDR3 is 15 amino acids. The CDR3 bases are TGTGCCAGCACAAGGGAGGACAGCGGAAATTCACCCCTCCACTTT. This codes for CASTREDSGNSPLHF.

The V call is TRBV27, the J call TRBJ1-2, with unresolved D. Per germline, CDR1 MNHEY and CDR2 SMNVEV (reference sequence). The CDR3 loop spans 14 amino acids. The V end lost 5 bases, the J end lost 0 bases, and 10 bases lay between the germline ends. CDR3 region: CASSPPGPNYGYTF. CDR3 DNA sequence: TGTGCCAGCAGTCCTCCTGGGCCTAACTATGGCTACACCTTC.

The chain recombines TRBV11-1 with TRBJ2-1; D remains unclear. The CDR3 runs to 14 residues. Deletions cut 5 bases from V and 3 bases from J, with 11 bases between. CDR1 is SGHAT and CDR2 is FQDESV in the germline V gene (reference sequence). The CDR3 is CASSPTSVYNEQFF. CDR3 sequence (DNA): TGTGCCAGCAGCCCGACGAGCGTCTACAATGAGCAGTTCTTC.

The CDR3: CASGSTGVTTDTQYF. Written as DNA, the CDR3 is TGTGCCAGCGGATCAACAGGGGTCACCACAGATACGCAGTATTTT. This chain connects TRBV11-3 to TRBJ2-3, with 7 bases identical to TRBD1. Trimming cost V 8 bases and J 2 bases; bases outside gene matches: 10. There are 15 residues in the CDR3. Germline V gives CDR1 SGHNT, CDR2 YENEEA. Drawing the rest from reference TRBV11-3 and TRBJ2-3, the complete variable domain is EAGVVQSPRYKIIEKKQPVAFWCNPISGHNTLYWYLQNLGQGPELLIRYENEEAVDDSQLPKDRFSAERLKGVDSTLKIQPAELGDSAVYLCASGSTGVTTDTQYFGPGTRLTVL.

Remarks on this clone: The sample holds other DNA sequences that translate to the same CDR3. V gene TRBV5-1 combines with J gene TRBJ1-3, with D unresolved. Germline CDR1 SGHRS, CDR2 YFSETQ. Between the trimmed V and J ends, which lost 0 bases and 0 bases, there was a span of 7 bases. The CDR3 extends over 15 amino acids. The DNA for the CDR3 is TGCGCCAGCAGCTTGGACGGTAACTCTGGAAACACCATATATTTT. Translated, it gives CASSLDGNSGNTIYF. Together with reference TRBV5-1 and TRBJ1-3, the CDR3 gives the full variable domain: KAGVTQTPRYLIKTRGQQVTLSCSPISGHRSVSWYQQTPGQGLQFLFEYFSETQRNKGNFPGRFSGRQFSNSRSEMNVSTLELGDSALYLCASSLDGNSGNTIYFGEGSWLTVV.

The rearrangement joins TRBV21-1 to TRBJ1-1; the table's D gene call, TRBD1, was not cross checked with the DNA. TRBV21-1 corresponds to a pseudogene. This CDR3 has 17 amino acids. CDR3 residues: CASSLRRVVVGNTEAFF. CDR3 in DNA: TGTGCCAGCAGCCTTCGCAGGGTTGTGGTCGGCAACACTGAAGCTTTCTTT.

This chain uses TRBV7-2 with TRBJ2-2; 14 nucleotides match TRBD2. In germline, CDR1 is SGHTA, CDR2 FQGNSA. V lost 3 bases and J lost 8; bases outside the gene matches: 2. The CDR3 covers 15 residues. The DNA for the CDR3 is TGTGCCAGCAGCTTGGGGACTAGCGGGAGTGGGGAGCTGTTTTTT. It is translated as CASSLGTSGSGELFF.

The rearrangement links TRBV6-5 to TRBJ2-7; D uncertain. The CDR3 is 15 residues long. Germline CDR1 reads MNHEY; CDR2 reads SVGAGI. Trimming pared 2 bases from V and 2 bases from J, leaving 13 bases between. Here the CDR3 reads CASSYLPLRPYEQYF. DNA for the CDR3: TGTGCCAGCAGTTACCTCCCTCTACGCCCCTACGAGCAGTACTTC.

The chain uses TRBV9 and TRBJ2-3; TRBD2 matches 7 bases. V lost 4 bases to trimming and J lost 2 bases; unmatched junction nucleotides: 10. Germline CDR1 SGDLS, CDR2 YYNGEE. The CDR3 sequence is 16 residues long. The CDR3 region is CASSIREEGVTDTQYF. The DNA of the CDR3 is TGTGCCAGCAGCATCCGGGAGGAAGGTGTCACAGATACGCAGTATTTT. The variable domain in full, completed from reference TRBV9 and TRBJ2-3, reads DSGVTQTPKHLITATGQRVTLRCSPRSGDLSVYWYQQSLDQGLQFLIQYYNGEERAKGNILERFSAQQFPDLHSELNLSSLELGDSALYFCASSIREEGVTDTQYFGPGTRLTVL.